These 13 T cell receptor beta chains originate from one sample sequenced in a study of blood T cells in healthy people across ages. It was with a sample-barcoded 5' primer and a J-beta primer mix that a second PCR of about 6 to 12 cycles was run. TCRdb reanalysed the 5' RACE reads using MiXCR and keeps one entry per CDR3 protein. The sample contains 750,000 to 1,000,000 distinct CDR3 sequences, under 35% of which appear only once. These data are also associated with another study on T cells of mothers and their children.

What was sequenced was blood. The receptors derive from a woman in her thirties or forties in good health.

The chain couples TRBV15 to TRBJ2-1; D remains ambiguous. In germline, CDR1 is LNHNV, CDR2 YYDKDF (reference sequence). CDR3 length equals 13 residues. V lost 0 bases and J lost 11, with 11 bases in between. CDR3 DNA sequence: TGTGCCACCAGCAGAGACCGGGTCGATAAGCAGTTCTTC. Translated, it gives CATSRDRVDKQFF.

The rearrangement uses TRBV5-1 and TRBJ2-2; 12 bases are shared with TRBD1. This CDR3 has 15 amino acids. Germline V gives CDR1 SGHRS, CDR2 YFSETQ. After removal of 4 bases from V and 6 bases from J, the junction contained 4 bases not matched to a gene. CDR3 sequence reads: CASSPRDRGPGELFF. The CDR3 DNA is TGCGCCAGCAGCCCCCGGGACAGGGGGCCCGGGGAGCTGTTTTTT.

The chain has TRBV7-2 and TRBJ2-5; 7 nucleotides line up with TRBD1. V lost 2 bases, J lost 3 bases, and 3 bases stayed unmatched. Per germline, CDR1 SGHTA and CDR2 FQGNSA. There are 14 residues in the CDR3. Here the CDR3 DNA reads TGTGCCAGCAGCTTACTGGGACAGAAAGAGACCCAGTACTTC. Its protein product is CASSLLGQKETQYF.

The rearrangement joins TRBV28 to TRBJ2-1; tentatively, D is TRBD2 (7 bases). The CDR3 covers 15 residues. Germline V gene lookup returns CDR1 MDHEN and CDR2 SYDVKM. V lost 6 bases to trimming and J lost 5 bases, with 17 bases between them. The CDR3 DNA follows: TGTGCCAGCAGCTCGGTAGGGGGGGGGGACAATGAGCAGTTCTTC. This sequence encodes CASSSVGGGDNEQFF.

Of note for this clonotype: A read error may be the cause here, since a much bigger clone is one base away. The chain employs TRBV9 and TRBJ2-5; D gene ambiguous. TRBJ2-1 explains the end of the DNA better; the J call may be wrong. Germline loops: CDR1 SGDLS, CDR2 YYNGEE. This CDR3 contains 14 residues. CDR3 residues: CASSVAQYQETQFF. DNA for the CDR3: TGTGCCAGCAGCGTAGCTCAGTACCAAGAGACCCAGTTCTTC.

This sequence joins TRBV5-1 and TRBJ2-1; TRBD2 agrees at 8 bases. Germline V gives CDR1 SGHRS, CDR2 YFSETQ. The CDR3 has 16 amino acids. V gave up 3 bases and J gave up 13 bases; unmatched junction bases: 18. The CDR3 loop is CASSSQGSGGQGTQFF. Written as DNA, the CDR3 is TGCGCCAGCAGCTCCCAGGGGAGCGGGGGCCAGGGCACTCAGTTCTTC.

Concerning this clonotype itself: A much larger clonotype is one base distant, so this may be a read error. V and J are TRBV6-2 or TRBV6-3 and TRBJ2-7, with a possible D match to TRBD1 (5 bases). Per germline, CDR1 MNHEY and CDR2 SVGEGT. CDR3 length: 12 residues. V dropped 6 bases and J dropped 3 bases, with 9 bases sitting between them. Here the CDR3 reads CASSWGDYEQYF. CDR3 in DNA: TGTGCCAGCAGCTGGGGCGACTACGAGCAGTACTTC.

This clonotype has only a few counts. This chain joins TRBV28 and TRBJ2-3; 8 positions match TRBD1. The J segment lost 1 base and the V segment lost 6 bases, leaving 6 bases of the junction unmatched. Germline V gene sequence: CDR1 MDHEN, CDR2 SYDVKM. CDR3 length equals 15 residues. The CDR3: CASRTQGAGTDTQYF. DNA of the CDR3: TGTGCCAGCAGGACGCAGGGGGCAGGCACAGATACGCAGTATTTT.

This clonotype has just a few counts. The chain couples TRBV20-1 to TRBJ1-6, with TRBD1 matching 7 bases. CDR1 and CDR2 from the germline V gene are DFQATT and SNEGSKA (reference sequence). The ends lost 1 base at V and 7 bases at J; junction bases unmatched: 7. The CDR3 loop spans 15 amino acids. The CDR3: CSARGRGLTNSPLHF. The DNA of the CDR3 is TGCAGTGCTAGAGGCAGGGGGTTGACGAATTCACCCCTCCACTTT.

This sequence joins TRBV25-1 and TRBJ2-1; TRBD1 or TRBD2 may be the D gene (6 bases each). The CDR3 length is 18 residues. V was trimmed by 5 bases and J by 5 bases, leaving 25 bases between them. The germline V gene encodes CDR1 MGHDK and CDR2 SYGVNS. The CDR3 here is CASSPLTVGGWGDNEQFF. CDR3 DNA sequence: TGTGCCAGCAGTCCCCTTACCGTAGGGGGTTGGGGGGACAATGAGCAGTTCTTC. The whole variable domain, filled in from reference TRBV25-1 and TRBJ2-1, reads EADIYQTPRYLVIGTGKKITLECSQTMGHDKMYWYQQDPGMELHLIHYSYGVNSTEKGDLSSESTVSRIRTEHFPLTLESARPSHTSQYLCASSPLTVGGWGDNEQFFGPGTRLTVL.

This clonotype was seen at least ten times. This rearrangement joins TRBV12-3 or TRBV12-4 to TRBJ2-4; a possible D gene is TRBD1 (6 bases). The CDR3 contains 15 residues. The germline V and J ends were trimmed by 6 bases and 2 bases, with 14 bases remaining between them. CDR3 in amino acids: CASSPRQETKNIQYF. CDR3 in DNA: TGTGCCAGCAGCCCACGACAGGAGACCAAAAACATTCAGTACTTC.

The CDR3 sequence is CAWRLTGTGGEQYF. The CDR3 DNA is TGTGCCTGGAGGCTTACCGGGACAGGGGGCGAGCAGTACTTC. This rearrangement joins TRBV30 to TRBJ2-7; the match to TRBD1 covers 11 bases. Germline CDR1 GTSNPN, CDR2 SVGIG (reference sequence). Trimming at V came to 3 bases and at J to 6 bases, leaving 7 bases not matched to a gene. The CDR3 consists of 14 residues.

This rearrangement joins TRBV6-2 or TRBV6-3 to TRBJ2-2; a weak D match, TRBD1 (5 bases). The CDR3 totals 16 residues. V was trimmed by 0 bases and J by 1 base, leaving 9 bases between them. The germline CDR1 and CDR2 sequences are MNHEY and SVGEGT. CDR3 nucleotides: TGTGCCAGCAGTTACTCGGCAGGGATGAACACCGGGGAGCTGTTTTTT. This gives the protein CASSYSAGMNTGELFF.